This paragraph reports one T cell receptor beta chain. The antigen is unknown. Trimming removed 2 bases at V and 0 bases at J, with 9 bases between. The germline V gene encodes CDR1 SGHNT and CDR2 YYREEE (reference sequence). The CDR3 covers 14 residues. The data belong to a study of CD4 T cells in relation to SARS-CoV-2 and coronaviruses. Overall study: The negative reference was HIV-1 Nef peptide pool or peptide-free culture.

Unexposed donor CD4+ T cells date from 2011-2018, before the COVID-19 pandemic. After about ten days of culture, CD4+ T cells were isolated. Produced via immunoSEQ multiplex PCR; TCRdb's table is partial and in-frame only. Of about 20,000 clones in the sample, over 60% were seen once. The receptor comes from a human donor in good health. This chain connects TRBV5-4 to TRBJ2-7; possible D gene TRBD2, 5 bases. Sequenced: CD4+ T cells from PBMCs, cultured in vitro. The CDR3 region has the DNA TGTGCCAGCAGCTTAGAGGGAAGCTCCTACGAGCAGTACTTC. Translating gives CASSLEGSSYEQYF.